This T cell receptor (beta chain) was documented in a study of T cells after yellow fever vaccination. Study observations and caveats: After the booster, about 95% of CD4 and 75% to 90% of CD8 primary-response clones were re-detected. CD4 and CD8 compartments shared a small share of clonotypes. Weaker in magnitude, the secondary response showed a faster peak on day 5 versus 15.

In this sample, this clonotype turned up many times. No antigen is known for it. Per the germline V gene, CDR1 is SGHTA and CDR2 is FQGNSA. CDR3 length: 13 amino acids. V was trimmed by 1 base and J by 10 bases, leaving 8 bases between them. Template switching by 5'RACE produced TCR cDNA, adding a universal primer site and UMIs. MiXCR, run by TCRdb on the 5' RACE reads, gives a single entry per CDR3 protein. The sample has a few hundred thousand distinct CDR3 sequences, 3% to 4.5% seen once; the top ten hold 20% to 25%. The clonotype was recovered from a man younger than 30 who received the YFV17D yellow fever vaccine. The chain couples TRBV7-2 to TRBJ1-6, with D unresolved. Sequences were derived from PBMCs, sampled 5 days after the yellow fever booster vaccination. CDR3 sequence: CASSLGGGSPLHF. The CDR3 DNA reads TGTGCCAGCAGCTTAGGGGGAGGGTCACCCCTCCACTTT.